The 21 T cell receptor beta chains below were found in one sample sequenced in a study of cytomegalovirus exposure and HLA in healthy donors. 13 Jbeta primers and 60 Vbeta primers were used for the PCR. Libraries were prepared by immunoSEQ multiplex PCR; TCRdb keeps only in-frame clonotypes and omits some of them. The sample lists about 160,000 clones, approximately 84% occurring once. The sequenced sample consisted of PBMCs. The receptor source for this set is a man aged 18 to 29 in good health and CMV-seropositive.

The gene calls are TRBV29-1 and TRBJ1-1; 7 positions match TRBD1. The length of the CDR3 is 13 residues. Germline V lookup: CDR1 SQVTM, CDR2 ANQGSEA. The ends lost 5 bases at V and 2 bases at J; junction bases unmatched: 5. The chain's CDR3 is CSVTDRANTEAFF. CDR3 coding DNA: TGCAGCGTTACCGACAGGGCAAACACTGAAGCTTTCTTT. The whole variable domain, filled in from reference TRBV29-1 and TRBJ1-1, reads SAVISQKPSRDICQRGTSLTIQCQVDSQVTMMFWYRQQPGQSLTLIATANQGSEATYESGFVIDKFPISRPNLTFSTLTVSNMSPEDSSIYLCSVTDRANTEAFFGQGTRLTVV.

V usage is TRBV5-1 and J usage is TRBJ2-1; D possibly corresponds to TRBD2 (5 bases). The CDR3 covers 12 residues. Germline assignment: CDR1 SGHRS and CDR2 YFSETQ. The ends were cut back, 5 bases at V and 7 bases at J, with 10 bases in the middle. The CDR3 is CASRSSGNEQFF. As DNA, the CDR3 is TGCGCCAGCAGATCCAGCGGTAATGAGCAGTTCTTC.

The V gene is TRBV7-7, the J gene TRBJ2-5; no clear D. CDR1 is SSHAT and CDR2 is FNYEAQ in the germline V gene (reference sequence). The CDR3 loop spans 13 amino acids. V was trimmed by 2 bases and J by 4 bases, leaving 8 bases between them. CDR3 sequence reads: CASSLTRGETQYF. The CDR3 DNA reads as TGTGCCAGCAGCTTAACACGTGGAGAGACCCAGTACTTC.

This clone came up a few times. The CDR3 loop reads CASSQTRQGPNTEAFF. CDR3 DNA sequence: TGTGCCAGCAGCCAAACACGACAGGGGCCGAACACTGAAGCTTTCTTT. The chain carries TRBV4-2 and TRBJ1-1; 8 positions match TRBD1. Germline CDR1 and CDR2: LGHNA and YNFKEQ. The CDR3 is 16 amino acids. Trimming took 2 bases from V and 1 from J; bases not matched to a gene: 6.

The gene calls are TRBV19 and TRBJ1-1; D is unresolved. Germline CDR1 and CDR2: LNHDA and SQIVND (reference sequence). The length of the CDR3 is 16 residues. V lost 5 bases and J 3 bases, leaving 19 bases between the germline ends. In DNA, the CDR3 is TGTGCCAGTAGTGCCCGGCCTGAGGCTTGGGACACTGAAGCTTTCTTT. Amino acid sequence: CASSARPEAWDTEAFF. Drawing the rest from reference TRBV19 and TRBJ1-1, the complete variable domain is DGGITQSPKYLFRKEGQNVTLSCEQNLNHDAMYWYRQDPGQGLRLIYYSQIVNDFQKGDIAEGYSVSREKKESFPLTVTSAQKNPTAFYLCASSARPEAWDTEAFFGQGTRLTVV.

The rearrangement links TRBV6-5 to TRBJ1-1, with D possibly matching TRBD1 (5 bases). Germline loops: CDR1 MNHEY, CDR2 SVGAGI. CDR3 length: 14 residues. Trimming shortened V by 5 bases and J by 5 bases, and 15 bases separated the two germline ends. The CDR3 coding sequence is TGTGCCAGCAGTCATGGACACGATGCAACTGAAGCTTTCTTT. Protein sequence: CASSHGHDATEAFF.

CDR3 DNA: TGTGCCAGCAGGACAGATCAGCCCCAGCATTTT. It yields the protein CASRTDQPQHF. The chain recombines TRBV6-1 with TRBJ1-5; a possible D gene is TRBD1 (5 bases). The V gene's germline CDR1 is MNHNS and CDR2 SASEGT. The CDR3 is 11 residues long. V was cut by 6 bases and J by 5 bases, with 5 bases left in between.

The rearrangement joins TRBV11-3 to TRBJ1-3; weak D call: TRBD1 (5 bases). The germline V gene has CDR1 SGHNT and CDR2 YENEEA. The CDR3 is 15 amino acids. V was shortened by 0 bases and J by 0 bases, with 6 bases between the two germline ends. This CDR3 reads CASSLDDSSGNTIYF. Here the CDR3 DNA reads TGTGCCAGCAGCTTAGACGACAGCTCTGGAAACACCATATATTTT.

The chain combines TRBV30 with TRBJ1-2, with D tentatively TRBD1 (6 bases). The CDR3 runs 17 residues. Germline V gene data show CDR1 as GTSNPN and CDR2 as SVGIG (reference sequence). V was clipped by 4 bases and J by 4 bases, with 25 bases between them. The CDR3 sequence: CAWTGRGGAVPGYGYTF. CDR3 DNA sequence: TGTGCCTGGACCGGGAGAGGGGGGGCCGTCCCGGGCTATGGCTACACCTTC.

V usage is TRBV5-1 and J usage is TRBJ1-1; D is uncertain. Trimming cost V 4 bases and J 11 bases, with 21 bases left between them. This CDR3 is 14 amino acids long. CDR1 and CDR2 (germline): SGHRS, YFSETQ. The CDR3 bases are TGCGCCAGCAGCCCGACCCTAGACCTATCTGGGGCTTTCTTT. It yields the protein CASSPTLDLSGAFF.

The rearrangement uses TRBV4-2 and TRBJ1-5; possibly TRBD1 for D (5 bases). V was cut by 1 base and J by 5 bases, with 9 bases left in between. CDR3 length equals 14 residues. Germline CDR1 is LGHNA and CDR2 is YNFKEQ. This CDR3 reads CASSQVRGDQPQHF. CDR3 DNA sequence: TGTGCCAGCAGCCAAGTACGGGGGGATCAGCCCCAGCATTTT.

This clone showed up just once. This chain uses TRBV4-3 with TRBJ2-2; TRBD1 agrees at 11 bases. With 0 bases clipped from V and 4 bases from J, the junction kept 4 bases outside the gene matches. CDR3 size: 17 residues. The germline gives CDR1 LGHNA, CDR2 YSLEER. CDR3 nucleotides: TGCGCCAGCAGCCAAGATTGGGGGACAGGGGGCACCGGGGAGCTGTTTTTT. Translating gives CASSQDWGTGGTGELFF.

The chain uses TRBV11-3 and TRBJ1-1; 9 bases line up with TRBD1. This CDR3 comprises 14 residues. Per the germline V gene, CDR1 is SGHNT and CDR2 is YENEEA. J was trimmed by 6 bases and V by 4 bases; bases with no gene match: 6. CDR3 sequence (DNA): TGTGCCAGCAGCTCCGGGACAGGGCCGTCTGAAGCTTTCTTT. It is translated as CASSSGTGPSEAFF.

The rearrangement links TRBV4-3 to TRBJ1-1; the D gene is possibly TRBD1 (6 bases). The CDR3 spans 16 residues. V gave up 3 bases and J gave up 0 bases, with 14 bases separating them. Germline CDR1 and CDR2: LGHNA and YSLEER. As DNA, the CDR3 is TGCGCCAGCAGCCAGGCCGGCGACAGGCTGAACACTGAAGCTTTCTTT. Its translation: CASSQAGDRLNTEAFF.

V and J are TRBV5-4 and TRBJ2-7, with 8 nucleotides matching TRBD1. After removal of 0 bases from V and 7 bases from J, the junction contained 6 bases not matched to a gene. CDR3 size: 14 residues. CDR1 and CDR2 from the germline V gene are SGHNT and YYREEE (reference sequence). The CDR3 protein is CASSLGTGLREQYF. CDR3 nucleotide sequence: TGTGCCAGCAGCTTGGGGACAGGGTTGAGAGAGCAGTACTTC.

This clone came up once. The chain joins TRBV18 to TRBJ1-1; 8 nucleotides match TRBD1. Germline assignment: CDR1 KGHSH and CDR2 LQKENI. The CDR3 runs 16 residues. The V and J ends lost 2 bases and 5 bases, in that order; junction bases with no gene match: 10. The CDR3 sequence: CASSPFGLQGVTEAFF. The DNA for the CDR3 is TGTGCCAGCTCACCATTTGGGTTACAGGGGGTAACTGAAGCTTTCTTT.

This chain links TRBV6-5 with TRBJ2-3, with 8 positions matching TRBD2. Germline V gives CDR1 MNHEY, CDR2 SVGAGI. This CDR3 has 16 amino acids. V was pared by 2 bases and J by 4 bases, with 8 bases of the junction left unmatched. The CDR3 here is CASSYGRGAVADTQYF. The CDR3 nucleotides are TGTGCCAGCAGTTACGGGCGGGGGGCCGTGGCAGATACGCAGTATTTT.

V gene TRBV5-1 combines with J gene TRBJ2-7, with D tentatively TRBD2 (7 bases). Germline-derived CDR1 and CDR2 are SGHRS and YFSETQ. CDR3 length: 15 amino acids. Between the trimmed V and J ends, which lost 2 bases and 3 bases, there was a span of 15 bases. The CDR3 coding sequence is TGCGCCAGCAGCTTCCTCGGCGGGGGCCACTACGAGCAGTACTTC. It is translated as CASSFLGGGHYEQYF.

In DNA form, the CDR3 reads TGTGCCAGCAGCTTTGACACCATTGGAAACACCATATATTTT. Amino acid sequence: CASSFDTIGNTIYF. The chain joins TRBV11-1 to TRBJ1-3; D uncertain. This CDR3 comprises 14 residues. CDR1 SGHAT and CDR2 FQDESV come from the germline V gene (reference sequence). With 3 bases removed from V and 3 bases from J, the gap between germline ends came to 9 bases.

The chain carries TRBV6-6 and TRBJ2-7, with TRBD2 identical over 7 bases. CDR3 length: 16 amino acids. The germline gives CDR1 MNHNY, CDR2 SVGAGI (reference sequence). Trimming at V came to 4 bases and at J to 0 bases, leaving 9 bases not matched to a gene. The CDR3 loop is CASSSDGGGSSYEQYF. The CDR3 bases are TGTGCCAGCAGTTCCGATGGGGGGGGTAGCTCCTACGAGCAGTACTTC.

The chain employs TRBV28 and TRBJ2-7; D not resolved. The germline V and J ends were trimmed by 6 bases and 3 bases, with 9 bases remaining between them. The CDR3 runs 12 residues. Germline CDR1 MDHEN, CDR2 SYDVKM. The CDR3 DNA reads as TGTGCCAGCAGCAAAGACAACTACGAGCAGTACTTC. Protein: CASSKDNYEQYF.